The rows below give T cell receptor beta chains drawn from one sample of a study of T cells after yellow fever vaccination. MiXCR, applied by TCRdb to the 5' RACE reads, yields one record per CDR3 protein. The table has about 360,000 distinct CDR3 sequences, over 5% seen once; the top ten hold roughly 15%. The source was PBMCs, collected 5 days after the yellow fever booster vaccination. These receptors all come from a man aged 25-45 years who received the YFV17D yellow fever vaccine. Both conserved end residues are part of each CDR3.

V gene	J gene	CDR3 protein
TRBV6-1	TRBJ2-3	CASRRLDSTLPDTQYF
TRBV14	TRBJ2-1	CASSQGPNNEQFF
TRBV9	TRBJ2-1	CASSDRDRAWNEQFF
TRBV5-1	TRBJ1-1	CASSFLIMNTEAFF
TRBV5-1	TRBJ2-2	CASGLNSANTGELFF
TRBV20-1	TRBJ1-1	CSARAGANTEAFF
TRBV23-1	TRBJ2-5	CASSHGTGQQETQYF
TRBV4-3	TRBJ1-6	CASSQDRGYNSPLHF
TRBV18	TRBJ1-2	CASSPPSGRVDYGYTF
TRBV20-1	TRBJ2-4	CSARGTIAKNIQYF
TRBV20-1	TRBJ2-5	CSASRQGESQYF
TRBV29-1	TRBJ2-7	CSVSPTGVPYEQYF
TRBV2	TRBJ1-5	CASRHYSNQPQHF
TRBV7-9	TRBJ2-1	CASSPGVIQRERNEQFF
TRBV9	TRBJ2-1	CASSVGGGVSNEQFF
TRBV15	TRBJ1-5	CATSTDRGNQPQHF
TRBV5-1	TRBJ2-1	CASSLGGLSSYNEQFF
TRBV19	TRBJ1-5	CASTTGATFANQPQHF
TRBV7-3	TRBJ1-1	CASSLRPGLDTEAFF
TRBV20-1	TRBJ1-1	CSALTAINTEAFF
TRBV25-1	TRBJ1-5	CASLYFRDSPYSNQPQHF
TRBV20-1	TRBJ2-2	CSASGGALNTGELFF
TRBV20-1	TRBJ1-2	CSAREGGRGLTF
TRBV10-3	TRBJ2-5	CAISEGQSNQETQYF
TRBV4-3	TRBJ1-4	CASSRWGQGDEKLFF
TRBV27	TRBJ2-6	CASSQDAPGANVLTF
TRBV12-3/TRBV12-4	TRBJ2-1	CASTTRSQGEWFF
TRBV20-1	-	CSATATSGTDTQHF
TRBV27	TRBJ2-7	CASSSDRTMTYEQYF
TRBV5-1	TRBJ2-7	CASSLDEGDEQYF
TRBV11-2	TRBJ2-1	CASNPQRLAGGNEQFF
TRBV12-3/TRBV12-4	TRBJ2-7	CASSSGGSYEQYF
TRBV20-1	TRBJ2-3	CSASDGATSTDTQYF
TRBV9	TRBJ2-5	CASSPRSGSEGETQYF
TRBV9	TRBJ2-2	CASSPRRTNTGELFF
TRBV18	TRBJ2-5	CASSPLQGGGETQYF
TRBV12-3/TRBV12-4	TRBJ1-1	CASSKERNTEAFF
TRBV20-1	TRBJ2-1	CSASRGGEQFF
TRBV7-2	TRBJ2-3	CASSSRTSGTSDTQYF
TRBV6-1	TRBJ2-2	CASSTQTGNTGELFF